The 4 T cell receptor beta chains reported below all come from one sample, sequenced in a study of Tregs in tolerant kidney transplant recipients. This table comes from immunoSEQ multiplex PCR, and its TCRdb copy is limited to in-frame clones, with some not included. The repertoire consists of more than 75,000 clones, with 93% occurring once and the leading ten covering 0.46%. The starting material was CD4+ T cells from blood, obtained before the transplant. All receptors derive from a human donor who received a combined kidney and bone marrow transplant.

This clone was detected a few times. Distinct nucleotide sequences in the sample also encode this CDR3. The rearrangement uses TRBV7-2 and TRBJ2-7; D unresolved. The V end was cut by 5 bases, the J end by 1 base, with 3 bases between. Germline V gene sequence: CDR1 SGHTA, CDR2 FQGNSA. There are 11 residues in the CDR3. CDR3 protein: CASSPSYEQYF. CDR3 in DNA: TGTGCCAGCAGCCCTTCCTACGAGCAGTACTTC.

The CDR3 DNA follows: TGTGCCAGCAGTGAGGCCGGGGGGCCTTTCTACGAGCAGTACTTC. Its protein is CASSEAGGPFYEQYF. The gene calls are TRBV6-1 and TRBJ2-7; possibly TRBD2 for D (7 bases). V lost 3 bases, J lost 3 bases, and 15 bases lay in between. This CDR3 comprises 15 residues. The germline gives CDR1 MNHNS, CDR2 SASEGT.

V and J are TRBV28 and TRBJ2-7; TRBD1 might be the D (5 bases). V shed 3 bases and J shed 2 bases, with 11 bases lying between them. Germline V lookup: CDR1 MDHEN, CDR2 SYDVKM. The CDR3 is made up of 14 amino acids. The CDR3 reads CASSLNRRTYEQYF. The CDR3 region has the DNA TGTGCCAGCAGTTTGAACAGGAGAACCTACGAGCAGTACTTC.

This chain links TRBV15 with TRBJ2-7; D is unclear. V dropped 2 bases and J dropped 6 bases, with 11 bases sitting between them. Germline CDR1 LNHNV, CDR2 YYDKDF (reference sequence). The CDR3 has 13 residues. The CDR3 DNA sequence: TGTGCCACCAGCAGATCCCCGAGCGCCGAGCAGTACTTC. Translating it yields CATSRSPSAEQYF. Looking up the rest from reference TRBV15 and TRBJ2-7 gives the full variable domain: DAMVIQNPRYQVTQFGKPVTLSCSQTLNHNVMYWYQQKSSQAPKLLFHYYDKDFNNEADTPDNFQSRRPNTSFCFLDIRSPGLGDTAMYLCATSRSPSAEQYFGPGTRLTVT.